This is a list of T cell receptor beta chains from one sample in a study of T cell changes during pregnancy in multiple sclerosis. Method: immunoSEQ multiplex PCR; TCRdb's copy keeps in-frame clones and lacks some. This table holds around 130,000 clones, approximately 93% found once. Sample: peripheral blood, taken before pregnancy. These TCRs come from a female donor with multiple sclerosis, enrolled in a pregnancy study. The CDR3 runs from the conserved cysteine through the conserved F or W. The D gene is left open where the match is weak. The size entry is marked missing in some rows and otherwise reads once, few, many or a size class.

DNA: TGTGCCAGCAGCTTACCCGACCGGGGGAACTACGAGCAGTACTTC; CDR3: CASSLPDRGNYEQYF; size: .; J: TRBJ2-7; D: .; V: TRBV7-6
DNA: TGTGCCAGCAGAGGAGGCCCGGGACTTCTCGTACTGTCCAATGAGCAGTTCTTC; CDR3: CASRGGPGLLVLSNEQFF; size: .; J: TRBJ2-1; D: .; V: TRBV2
DNA: TGTGCCAGCACAAGGGTTGGGGGGGGGAACACTGAAGCTTTCTTT; CDR3: CASTRVGGGNTEAFF; size: .; J: TRBJ1-1; D: .; V: TRBV7-2
DNA: TGCGCCAGCAGCTTGGCCCAAAGTCGGGGGGGCTACAATGAGCAGTTCTTC; CDR3: CASSLAQSRGGYNEQFF; size: .; J: TRBJ2-1; D: TRBD2; V: TRBV5-1
DNA: TGTGCCAGCAGCGCCAGACTAGCATATGGCCCAGATACGCAGTATTTT; CDR3: CASSARLAYGPDTQYF; size: .; J: TRBJ2-3; D: TRBD2; V: TRBV7-9
DNA: TGTGCCAGTAGTCTTTTCTCCAACACTGAAGCTTTCTTT; CDR3: CASSLFSNTEAFF; size: .; J: TRBJ1-1; D: .; V: TRBV19
DNA: TGTGCCTGGAGATCGGAGGGTGGGAAGCAGTACTTC; CDR3: CAWRSEGGKQYF; size: .; J: TRBJ2-7; D: .; V: TRBV30
DNA: TGTGCCAGCGGAGCTAACTATGGCTACACCTTC; CDR3: CASGANYGYTF; size: .; J: TRBJ1-2; D: .; V: TRBV28
DNA: TGTGCCAGCAGTTACTCGATAACAGCCGGGACCCAGTACTTC; CDR3: CASSYSITAGTQYF; size: .; J: TRBJ2-5; D: .; V: TRBV6-6
DNA: TGCGCCAGCAGCTTGGTAACTAGCGGGGGAGCCACAGATACGCAGTATTTT; CDR3: CASSLVTSGGATDTQYF; size: .; J: TRBJ2-3; D: TRBD2; V: TRBV5-1
DNA: TGTGCCAGCAGACTAAGGTTAGGTGGGGAGCAGTACTTC; CDR3: CASRLRLGGEQYF; size: once; J: TRBJ2-7; D: .; V: TRBV6-1
DNA: TGTGCCAGCAGTACCCGGGATCCCGTTTCCTACGAGCAGTACTTC; CDR3: CASSTRDPVSYEQYF; size: .; J: TRBJ2-7; D: .; V: TRBV6-5
DNA: TGTGCCAGCAGTGACCCGCCTCGGGTTAGCGGGAGGTACGAGCAGTACTTC; CDR3: CASSDPPRVSGRYEQYF; size: once; J: TRBJ2-7; D: TRBD2; V: TRBV6-4